One and the same sample provided the 29 T cell receptor beta chains below, sequenced in a study of cytomegalovirus exposure and HLA in healthy donors. Measured with immunoSEQ multiplex PCR; TCRdb has only the in-frame clones, and not every one. The repertoire holds about 56,000 clones, roughly 92% seen once, with around 1.1% in the top ten. Specimen: PBMCs. The origin of the receptors is a man aged 18 to 35 in good health and CMV-seronegative.

The V and J genes are TRBV5-1 and TRBJ2-7; no reliable D call. Between the trimmed V and J ends, which lost 4 bases and 3 bases, there was a span of 8 bases. The CDR3 spans 12 residues. CDR1 is SGHRS and CDR2 is YFSETQ in the germline V gene. The CDR3: CASSLNIYEQYF. The CDR3, as DNA: TGCGCCAGCAGCCTTAACATCTACGAGCAGTACTTC.

J is TRBJ1-5 and V is TRBV6-6; tentatively, D is TRBD1 (6 bases). Germline V CDR1 and CDR2: MNHNY, SVGAGI (reference sequence). V was cut by 8 bases and J by 2 bases, with 10 bases left in between. There are 13 residues in the CDR3. The CDR3 here is CASGRGGNQPQHF. CDR3 in DNA: TGTGCCAGCGGCAGGGGAGGCAATCAGCCCCAGCATTTT.

This clone showed up just once. This chain joins TRBV10-2 and TRBJ2-7, with 7 bases identical to TRBD1. Looked up from germline, CDR1 is WSHSY and CDR2 is SAAADI. Germline trimming cut 1 base from V and 1 base from J; bases unmatched to any gene: 4. CDR3 length: 15 residues. CDR3 amino acids: CASSEFLTGSYEQYF. Here the CDR3 DNA reads TGCGCCAGCAGTGAGTTTCTGACAGGGTCCTACGAGCAGTACTTC.

The chain employs TRBV9 and TRBJ2-3; weak D call: TRBD1 (6 bases). The CDR3 length is 15 residues. V was shortened by 0 bases and J by 4 bases, with 12 bases between the two germline ends. Germline-derived CDR1 and CDR2 are SGDLS and YYNGEE. CDR3 region: CASSVGQGKADTQYF. In DNA form, the CDR3 reads TGTGCCAGCAGCGTAGGGCAGGGGAAGGCAGATACGCAGTATTTT.

The rearrangement uses TRBV4-1 and TRBJ2-5; a weak D match, TRBD2 (6 bases). CDR1 is MGHRA, CDR2 YSYEKL, per germline. This CDR3 region has 15 residues. V lost 0 bases and J lost 5, with 13 bases in between. CDR3 region: CASSQEGEGRETQYF. The CDR3 bases are TGCGCCAGCAGCCAAGAGGGCGAGGGGAGGGAGACCCAGTACTTC.

About this clone: Other DNA variants within this sample encode the same CDR3. This chain uses TRBV9 with TRBJ2-7, with D maybe TRBD2 (6 bases). CDR1 is SGDLS, CDR2 YYNGEE, per germline. The ends were cut back, 0 bases at V and 1 base at J, with 8 bases in the middle. The CDR3 is 14 amino acids. The CDR3 sequence is CASSVAGESYEQYF. The CDR3 DNA reads as TGTGCCAGCAGCGTAGCGGGAGAGTCCTACGAGCAGTACTTC.

This clone was seen a few times. The sample holds other DNA sequences that translate to the same CDR3. The V call is TRBV7-9, the J call TRBJ2-1; D is unresolved. Trimming shortened V by 1 base and J by 2 bases, and 6 bases separated the two germline ends. The CDR3 spans 14 residues. Germline V gives CDR1 SEHNR, CDR2 FQNEAQ (reference sequence). CDR3 sequence reads: CASSLGLTYNEQFF. The DNA for the CDR3 is TGTGCCAGCAGCTTAGGTCTAACCTACAATGAGCAGTTCTTC.

The chain uses TRBV11-2 and TRBJ2-5; 14 bases agree with TRBD2. Germline trimming cut 1 base from V and 5 bases from J; bases unmatched to any gene: 6. The CDR3 covers 17 residues. In germline, CDR1 is SGHAT, CDR2 FQNNGV. DNA of the CDR3: TGTGCCAGCAGCTTAGGGACTAGCGGGAGGATCGAGGAGACCCAGTACTTC. It encodes CASSLGTSGRIEETQYF.

The chain uses TRBV11-3 and TRBJ2-2; D is unresolved. Trimming removed 5 bases at V and 1 base at J, with 5 bases between. The CDR3 spans 13 residues. Germline assignment: CDR1 SGHNT and CDR2 YENEEA. The CDR3 loop reads CASSPENTGELFF. The CDR3 DNA reads as TGTGCCAGCAGCCCAGAGAACACCGGGGAGCTGTTTTTT.

This rearrangement joins TRBV19 to TRBJ2-1; D is unclear. Trimming stripped 7 bases from V and 0 bases from J, with 13 bases between. CDR1 is LNHDA, CDR2 SQIVND, per germline (reference sequence). The CDR3 is 15 residues long. CDR3 sequence reads: CASNYDVSSYNEQFF. The DNA of the CDR3 is TGTGCCAGTAATTATGATGTGAGCTCCTACAATGAGCAGTTCTTC.

The V gene is TRBV19, the J gene TRBJ1-1; D might be TRBD1 (5 bases). The V end was cut by 6 bases, the J end by 6 bases, with 14 bases between. Germline V gene sequence: CDR1 LNHDA, CDR2 SQIVND (reference sequence). This CDR3 has 13 residues. CDR3 region: CASRIGGDAEAFF. CDR3 in DNA: TGTGCCAGTAGGATCGGGGGGGACGCTGAAGCTTTCTTT.

The V call is TRBV6-5, the J call TRBJ1-2, with D tentatively TRBD1 (6 bases). CDR1 and CDR2 from the germline V gene are MNHEY and SVGAGI. The germline V and J ends were trimmed by 5 bases and 3 bases, with 13 bases remaining between them. The CDR3 has 14 residues. The CDR3: CASSRGGLDYGYTF. Written as DNA, the CDR3 is TGTGCCAGCAGTCGTGGGGGCCTGGACTATGGCTACACCTTC.

This clone has only one observation. J is TRBJ2-7 and V is TRBV11-2, with D uncertain. V lost 1 base and J 2 bases, leaving 12 bases between the germline ends. This CDR3 has 15 amino acids. Germline assignment: CDR1 SGHAT and CDR2 FQNNGV. The CDR3 sequence: CASSLAGEGAYEQYF. CDR3 nucleotides: TGTGCCAGCAGCTTAGCGGGTGAAGGAGCCTACGAGCAGTACTTC.

The rearrangement joins TRBV10-3 to TRBJ2-7; D is possibly TRBD2 (5 bases). The CDR3 extends over 16 amino acids. From germline, CDR1 is ENHRY and CDR2 SYGVKD. Trimming shortened V by 1 base and J by 2 bases, and 15 bases separated the two germline ends. The CDR3 loop reads CAISELVPAGAYEQYF. The CDR3, as DNA: TGTGCCATCAGTGAGTTGGTACCCGCCGGGGCCTACGAGCAGTACTTC.

In its sample, this clone was seen once. The chain joins TRBV27 to TRBJ2-7; D uncertain. The CDR3 spans 14 residues. The germline V gene has CDR1 MNHEY and CDR2 SMNVEV (reference sequence). The ends were cut back, 0 bases at V and 0 bases at J, with 6 bases in the middle. CDR3 sequence reads: CASSLSADSYEQYF. The CDR3 bases are TGTGCCAGCAGTTTATCGGCCGACTCCTACGAGCAGTACTTC.

V is TRBV5-4 and J is TRBJ2-7; TRBD2 aligns across 8 bases. Germline V lookup: CDR1 SGHNT, CDR2 YYREEE (reference sequence). CDR3 length equals 16 residues. The V and J ends lost 1 base and 0 bases, in that order; junction bases with no gene match: 6. For the CDR3, the DNA is TGTGCCAGCAGCTTGCGGGGGGGTTTAAGCTCCTACGAGCAGTACTTC. Protein sequence: CASSLRGGLSSYEQYF.

The CDR3 DNA sequence: TGTGCCAGCAGCTGGGAGTCCGGGACAGGGGGTCTGACCTACGAGCAGTACTTC. Amino acids: CASSWESGTGGLTYEQYF. J is TRBJ2-7 and V is TRBV5-6; 11 nucleotides line up with TRBD1. Germline CDR1 reads SGHDT; CDR2 reads YYEEEE. This CDR3 has 18 amino acids. V shed 3 bases and J 2 bases; nucleotides not matched to a gene: 13.

This clone was detected once. The genes are TRBV6-4 and TRBJ2-1, with TRBD2 identical over 10 bases. The CDR3 loop spans 16 amino acids. V trimming: 4 bases; J trimming: 3 bases; junction bases outside the gene matches: 6. CDR1 is MRHNA, CDR2 SNTAGT, per germline. This CDR3 reads CASSARLAGDYNEQFF. For the CDR3, the DNA is TGTGCCAGCAGTGCTCGGCTAGCGGGAGACTACAATGAGCAGTTCTTC.

V is TRBV5-1 and J is TRBJ2-1; 7 bases match TRBD2. V trimming: 4 bases; J trimming: 0 bases; junction bases outside the gene matches: 19. This CDR3 spans 20 amino acids. Germline V gene sequence: CDR1 SGHRS, CDR2 YFSETQ. The CDR3 DNA reads as TGCGCCAGCAGCCTCAGGCCGTCAGCGGGGACCATTAGCTCCTACAATGAGCAGTTCTTC. It yields the protein CASSLRPSAGTISSYNEQFF. The whole variable domain, remainder taken from reference TRBV5-1 and TRBJ2-1, is KAGVTQTPRYLIKTRGQQVTLSCSPISGHRSVSWYQQTPGQGLQFLFEYFSETQRNKGNFPGRFSGRQFSNSRSEMNVSTLELGDSALYLCASSLRPSAGTISSYNEQFFGPGTRLTVL.

This rearrangement joins TRBV15 to TRBJ2-3; TRBD2 aligns across 9 bases. V dropped 2 bases and J dropped 5; count of bases not matched to a gene: 5. Germline CDR1 and CDR2: LNHNV and YYDKDF (reference sequence). The CDR3 runs to 15 residues. For the CDR3, the DNA is TGTGCCACCAGCAGATATGGACTAGCGAAAGATACGCAGTATTTT. Translating gives CATSRYGLAKDTQYF.

This chain joins TRBV5-6 and TRBJ1-1; weak D call: TRBD1 (5 bases). CDR1 is SGHDT, CDR2 YYEEEE, per germline. The CDR3 extends over 11 amino acids. The ends were cut back, 2 bases at V and 10 bases at J, with 9 bases in the middle. The CDR3 DNA sequence: TGTGCCAGCAGCTTTTCAGGGTTAGCTTTCTTT. Its protein product is CASSFSGLAFF.

V gene TRBV10-2 combines with J gene TRBJ2-7, with TRBD1 matching 7 bases. Germline CDR1 is WSHSY and CDR2 is SAAADI. The junction had 4 bases not matched to a gene; V was cut back by 6 bases and J by 2 bases. The CDR3 has 13 amino acids. The CDR3 reads CASSRDSTYEQYF. CDR3 DNA sequence: TGCGCCAGCAGCCGGGACAGCACCTACGAGCAGTACTTC.

This chain uses TRBV9 with TRBJ2-2; TRBD1 matches at 7 bases. Germline V lookup: CDR1 SGDLS, CDR2 YYNGEE. V lost 3 bases and J lost 5; bases outside the gene matches: 1. The CDR3 is made up of 13 amino acids. The CDR3 loop reads CASSDRGTGELFF. In DNA form, the CDR3 reads TGTGCCAGCAGCGACAGGGGTACCGGGGAGCTGTTTTTT.

V is TRBV6-5 and J is TRBJ1-5; TRBD1 matches 8 bases. The CDR3 is 14 residues long. Germline-derived CDR1 and CDR2 are MNHEY and SVGAGI. Trimming cost V 5 bases and J 5 bases; bases outside gene matches: 5. This CDR3 is CASSRQGPYQPQHF. The CDR3 nucleotides read TGTGCCAGCAGTCGACAGGGGCCCTATCAGCCCCAGCATTTT.

The J gene is TRBJ2-3, the V gene TRBV11-1; 7 nucleotides line up with TRBD1. The V gene end was trimmed by 7 bases and the J gene end by 2 bases; junction bases not matched to a gene: 9. CDR3 length: 15 amino acids. Looked up from germline, CDR1 is SGHAT and CDR2 is FQDESV (reference sequence). This CDR3 is CASTREGALTDTQYF. CDR3 DNA: TGTGCCAGCACCCGAGAGGGGGCCCTCACAGATACGCAGTATTTT. The full variable domain, its missing parts supplied by reference TRBV11-1 and TRBJ2-3, is EAEVAQSPRYKITEKSQAVAFWCDPISGHATLYWYRQILGQGPELLVQFQDESVVDDSQLPKDRFSAERLKGVDSTLKIQPAELGDSAMYLCASTREGALTDTQYFGPGTRLTVL.

The chain employs TRBV6-1 and TRBJ2-5; D not resolved. CDR3 length equals 15 residues. Trimming cost V 2 bases and J 2 bases, with 12 bases left between them. Per germline, CDR1 MNHNS and CDR2 SASEGT. DNA for the CDR3: TGTGCCAGCAGTGAAATTTTCCTTCCTCAAGAGACCCAGTACTTC. Encoded protein: CASSEIFLPQETQYF.

This clone was seen just once. The CDR3 here is CASSLVIAGEADTQYF. CDR3 in DNA: TGTGCCAGCAGCTTAGTGATAGCGGGAGAGGCAGATACGCAGTATTTT. The chain employs TRBV7-6 and TRBJ2-3, with TRBD2 matching 9 bases. The germline gives CDR1 SGHVS, CDR2 FNYEAQ. CDR3 length: 16 residues. The V gene end was trimmed by 1 base and the J gene end by 4 bases; junction bases not matched to a gene: 6.

The rearrangement joins TRBV16 to TRBJ2-1; TRBD2 might be the D (6 bases). The CDR3 has 15 amino acids. CDR1 and CDR2 from the germline V gene are KGHSY and FQNENV. V lost 3 bases and J lost 2, with 11 bases in between. The CDR3 DNA sequence: TGTGCCAGCAGCCACCGGGACTCAACCTACAATGAGCAGTTCTTC. It is translated as CASSHRDSTYNEQFF.

The chain is built from TRBV5-1 and TRBJ2-2, with 13 bases lining up with TRBD2. The CDR3 is 18 amino acids. Germline-derived CDR1 and CDR2 are SGHRS and YFSETQ. The ends lost 4 bases at V and 3 bases at J; junction bases unmatched: 9. This CDR3 is CASSLGTSGISYTGELFF. CDR3 DNA sequence: TGCGCCAGCAGCCTTGGGACTAGCGGGATCTCTTACACCGGGGAGCTGTTTTTT.